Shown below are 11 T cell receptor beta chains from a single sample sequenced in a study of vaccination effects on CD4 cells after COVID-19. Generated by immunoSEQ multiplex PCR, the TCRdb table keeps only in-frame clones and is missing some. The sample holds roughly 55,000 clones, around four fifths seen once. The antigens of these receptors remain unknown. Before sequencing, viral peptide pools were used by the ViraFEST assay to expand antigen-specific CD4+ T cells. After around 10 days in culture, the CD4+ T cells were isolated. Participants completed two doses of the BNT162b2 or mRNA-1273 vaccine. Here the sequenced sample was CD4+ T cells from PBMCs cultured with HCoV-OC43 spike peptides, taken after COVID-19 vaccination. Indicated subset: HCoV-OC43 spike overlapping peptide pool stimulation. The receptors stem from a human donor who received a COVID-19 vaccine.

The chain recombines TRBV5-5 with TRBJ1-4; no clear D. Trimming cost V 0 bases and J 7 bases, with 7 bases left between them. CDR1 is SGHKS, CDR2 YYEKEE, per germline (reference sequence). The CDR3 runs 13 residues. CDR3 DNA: TGTGCCAGCAGCTTGGGGGCAGTTGAAAAACTGTTTTTT. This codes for CASSLGAVEKLFF.

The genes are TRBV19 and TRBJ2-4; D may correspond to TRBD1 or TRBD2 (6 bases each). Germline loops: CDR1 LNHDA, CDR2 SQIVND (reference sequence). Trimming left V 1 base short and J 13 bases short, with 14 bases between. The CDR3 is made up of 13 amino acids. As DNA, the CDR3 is TGTGCCAGTAGTATAGGGGACCCCGGGGGCCAGTACTTC. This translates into CASSIGDPGGQYF.

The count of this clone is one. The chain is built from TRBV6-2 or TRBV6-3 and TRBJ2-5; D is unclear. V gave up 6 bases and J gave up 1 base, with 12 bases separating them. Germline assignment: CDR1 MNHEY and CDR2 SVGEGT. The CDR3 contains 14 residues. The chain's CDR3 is CASSPNSAQETQYF. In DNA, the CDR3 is TGTGCCAGCAGCCCAAACTCCGCCCAAGAGACCCAGTACTTC.

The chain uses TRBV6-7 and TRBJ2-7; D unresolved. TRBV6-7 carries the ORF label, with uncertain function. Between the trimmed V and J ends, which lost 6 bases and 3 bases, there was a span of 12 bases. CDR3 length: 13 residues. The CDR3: CASRDRPSYEQYV. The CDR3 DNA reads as TGTGCCAGCAGGGATCGACCGAGCTACGAGCAGTACGTC.

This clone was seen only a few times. CDR3 bases: TGTGCCAGCAGCTTAGGTGGGGACATCTCTGGAAACACCATATATTTT. Protein product: CASSLGGDISGNTIYF. The chain combines TRBV7-2 with TRBJ1-3; maybe TRBD1 (6 bases). The V end was cut by 1 base, the J end by 0 bases, with 10 bases between. The germline gives CDR1 SGHTA, CDR2 FQGNSA. The CDR3 has 16 amino acids.

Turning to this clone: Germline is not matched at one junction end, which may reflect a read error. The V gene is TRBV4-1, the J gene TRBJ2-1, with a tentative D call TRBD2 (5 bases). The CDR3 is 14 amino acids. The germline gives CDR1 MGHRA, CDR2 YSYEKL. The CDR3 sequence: CASSHEDSHNEQFF. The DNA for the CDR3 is TGCGCCAGCAGCCACGAGGACTCCCACAATGAGCAGTTCTTC.

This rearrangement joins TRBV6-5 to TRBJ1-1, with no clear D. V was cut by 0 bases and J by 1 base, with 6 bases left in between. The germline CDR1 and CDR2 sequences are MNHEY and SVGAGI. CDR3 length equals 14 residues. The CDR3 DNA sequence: TGTGCCAGCAGTTACTCGCCGGGGAACACTGAAGCTTTCTTT. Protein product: CASSYSPGNTEAFF.

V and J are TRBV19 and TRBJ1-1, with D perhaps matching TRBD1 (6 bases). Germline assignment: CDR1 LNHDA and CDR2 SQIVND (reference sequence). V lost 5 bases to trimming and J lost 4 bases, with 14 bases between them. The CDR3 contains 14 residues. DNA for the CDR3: TGTGCCAGTAGTCAAGGGGGGTCTGGCACTGAAGCTTTCTTT. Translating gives CASSQGGSGTEAFF.

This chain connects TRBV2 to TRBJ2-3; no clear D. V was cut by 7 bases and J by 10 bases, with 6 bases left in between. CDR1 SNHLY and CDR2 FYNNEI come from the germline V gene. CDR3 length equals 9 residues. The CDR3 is CASIEAQYF. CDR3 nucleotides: TGTGCCAGCATTGAGGCGCAGTATTTT.

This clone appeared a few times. CDR3 in DNA: TGTGCCAGCTCACCTGCGGCGGCCGGGTATGACACTGAAGCTTTCTTT. This encodes CASSPAAAGYDTEAFF. The rearrangement uses TRBV18 and TRBJ1-1; D ambiguous. CDR3 length: 16 amino acids. Germline V gene sequence: CDR1 KGHSH, CDR2 LQKENI. V was clipped by 3 bases and J by 3 bases, with 17 bases between them.

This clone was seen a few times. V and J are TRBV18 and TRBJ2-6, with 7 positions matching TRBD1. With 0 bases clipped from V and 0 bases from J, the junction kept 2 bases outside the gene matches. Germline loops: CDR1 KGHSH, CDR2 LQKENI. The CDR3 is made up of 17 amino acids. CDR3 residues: CASSPPGGTSGANVLTF. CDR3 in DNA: TGTGCCAGCTCACCACCAGGGGGCACCTCTGGGGCCAACGTCCTGACTTTC.